This T cell receptor beta chain was sequenced for a study of T cell responses to AZD1222 COVID-19 vaccine. Looking at the study overall: Analyses pooled second doses at about 4 or about 12 weeks.

Study-wide points: Two doses of AZD1222 preceded a rise in Spike-specific TCR breadth and depth.

A word on this clone: Its antigen is unknown.

V shed 4 bases and J shed 3 bases, with 16 bases lying between them. The germline CDR1 and CDR2 sequences are SGDLS and YYNGEE. The CDR3 is made up of 16 amino acids. The protocol was immunoSEQ multiplex PCR, while the TCRdb copy is restricted to in-frame clones and leaves out a portion. The sample contains about 170,000 clones, roughly 92% of which appear only once. The chain is built from TRBV9 and TRBJ2-2; D is undetermined. The sample consisted of peripheral blood, taken on day 0 of AZD1222 vaccination. The sequence came from an adult in good health. CDR3 nucleotides: TGTGCCAGCAGCCCCGTCGTTCGGATGGACACCGGGGAGCTGTTTTTT. This codes for CASSPVVRMDTGELFF.